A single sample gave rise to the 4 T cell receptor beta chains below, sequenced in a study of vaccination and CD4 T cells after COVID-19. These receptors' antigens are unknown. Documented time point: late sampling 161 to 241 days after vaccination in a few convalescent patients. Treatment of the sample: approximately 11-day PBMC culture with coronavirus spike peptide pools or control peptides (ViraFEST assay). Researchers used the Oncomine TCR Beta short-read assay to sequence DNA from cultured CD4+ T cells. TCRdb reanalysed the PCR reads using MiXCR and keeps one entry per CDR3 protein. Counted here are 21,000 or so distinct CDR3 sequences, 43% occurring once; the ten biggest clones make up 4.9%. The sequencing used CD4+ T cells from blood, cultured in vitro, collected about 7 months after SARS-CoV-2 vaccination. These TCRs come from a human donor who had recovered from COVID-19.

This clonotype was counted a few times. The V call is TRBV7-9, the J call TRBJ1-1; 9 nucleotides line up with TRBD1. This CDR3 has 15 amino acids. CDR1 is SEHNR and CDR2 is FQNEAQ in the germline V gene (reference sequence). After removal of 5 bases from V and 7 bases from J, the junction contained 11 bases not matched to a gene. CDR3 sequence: CASSLGQGPFVEAFF. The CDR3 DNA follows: TGTGCCAGCAGCCTTGGACAGGGGCCGTTTGTTGAAGCTTTCTTT.

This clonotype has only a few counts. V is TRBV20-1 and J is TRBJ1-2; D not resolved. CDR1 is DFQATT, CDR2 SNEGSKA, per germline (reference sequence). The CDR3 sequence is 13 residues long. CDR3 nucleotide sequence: TGCAGGGCCCGAAGGAGGTTTAACTATGGCTACACCTTC. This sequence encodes CRARRRFNYGYTF.

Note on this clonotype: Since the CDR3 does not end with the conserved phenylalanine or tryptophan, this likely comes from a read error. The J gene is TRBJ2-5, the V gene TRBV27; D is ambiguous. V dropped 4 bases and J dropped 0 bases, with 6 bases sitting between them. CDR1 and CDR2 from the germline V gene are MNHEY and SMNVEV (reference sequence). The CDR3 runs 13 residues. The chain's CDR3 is CASSSQYQETQYI. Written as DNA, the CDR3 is TGTGCCAGCAGTTCCCAGTACCAAGAGACCCAGTACATC.

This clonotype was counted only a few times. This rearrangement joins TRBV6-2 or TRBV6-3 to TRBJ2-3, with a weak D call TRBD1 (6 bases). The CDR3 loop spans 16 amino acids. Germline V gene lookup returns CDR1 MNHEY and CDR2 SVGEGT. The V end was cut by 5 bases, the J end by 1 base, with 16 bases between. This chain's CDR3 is CASSRPVGQGTDTQYF. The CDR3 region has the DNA TGTGCCAGCAGTCGCCCCGTGGGACAAGGCACAGATACGCAGTATTTT.